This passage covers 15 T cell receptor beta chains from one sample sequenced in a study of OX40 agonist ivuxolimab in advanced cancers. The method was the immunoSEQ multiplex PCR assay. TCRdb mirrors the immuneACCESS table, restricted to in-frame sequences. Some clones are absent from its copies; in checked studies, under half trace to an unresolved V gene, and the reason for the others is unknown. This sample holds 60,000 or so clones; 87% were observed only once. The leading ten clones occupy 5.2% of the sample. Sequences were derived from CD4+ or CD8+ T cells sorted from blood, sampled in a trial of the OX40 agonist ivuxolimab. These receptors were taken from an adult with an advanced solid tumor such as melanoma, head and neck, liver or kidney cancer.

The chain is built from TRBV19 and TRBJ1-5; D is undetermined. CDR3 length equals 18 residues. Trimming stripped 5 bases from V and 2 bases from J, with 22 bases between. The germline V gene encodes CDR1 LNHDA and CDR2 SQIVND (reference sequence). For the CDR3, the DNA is TGTGCCAGTAGTCGTACTGGGGTAATGGGCTTGGGCAATCAGCCCCAGCATTTT. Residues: CASSRTGVMGLGNQPQHF. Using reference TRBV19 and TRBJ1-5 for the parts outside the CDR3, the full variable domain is DGGITQSPKYLFRKEGQNVTLSCEQNLNHDAMYWYRQDPGQGLRLIYYSQIVNDFQKGDIAEGYSVSREKKESFPLTVTSAQKNPTAFYLCASSRTGVMGLGNQPQHFGDGTRLSIL.

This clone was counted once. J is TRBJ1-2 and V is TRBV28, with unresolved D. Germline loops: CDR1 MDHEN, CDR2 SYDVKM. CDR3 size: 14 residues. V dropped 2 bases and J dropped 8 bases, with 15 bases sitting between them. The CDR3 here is CASSLGGSLQGYTF. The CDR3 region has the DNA TGTGCCAGCAGTTTAGGCGGCAGCCTCCAAGGCTACACCTTC.

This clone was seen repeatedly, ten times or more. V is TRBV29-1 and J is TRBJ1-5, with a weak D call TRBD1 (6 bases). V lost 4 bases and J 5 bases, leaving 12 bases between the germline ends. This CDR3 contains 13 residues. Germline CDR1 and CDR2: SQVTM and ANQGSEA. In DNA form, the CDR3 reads TGCAGCGTTGCGGGGGCAGTAGATCAGCCCCAGCATTTT. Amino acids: CSVAGAVDQPQHF.

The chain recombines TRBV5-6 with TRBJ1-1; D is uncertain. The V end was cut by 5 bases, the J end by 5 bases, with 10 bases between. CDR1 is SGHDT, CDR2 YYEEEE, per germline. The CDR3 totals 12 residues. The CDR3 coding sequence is TGTGCCAGCAGTGGAGGTTGGACTGAAGCTTTCTTT. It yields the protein CASSGGWTEAFF.

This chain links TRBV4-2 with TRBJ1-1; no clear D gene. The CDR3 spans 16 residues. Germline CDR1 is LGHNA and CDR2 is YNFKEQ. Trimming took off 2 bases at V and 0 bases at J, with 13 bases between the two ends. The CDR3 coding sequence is TGTGCCAGCAGCCAATCAATGGGCAGCATGAACACTGAAGCTTTCTTT. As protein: CASSQSMGSMNTEAFF.

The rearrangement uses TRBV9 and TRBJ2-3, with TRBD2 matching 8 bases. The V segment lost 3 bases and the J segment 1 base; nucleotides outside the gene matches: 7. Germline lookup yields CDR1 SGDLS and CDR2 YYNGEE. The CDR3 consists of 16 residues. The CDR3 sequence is CASSEGTSGRTDTQYF. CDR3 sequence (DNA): TGTGCCAGCAGCGAGGGTACTAGCGGCCGCACAGATACGCAGTATTTT.

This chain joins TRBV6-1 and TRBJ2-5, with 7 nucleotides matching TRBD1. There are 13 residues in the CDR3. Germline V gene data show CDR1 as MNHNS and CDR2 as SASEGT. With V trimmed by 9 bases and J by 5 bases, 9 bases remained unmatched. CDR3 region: CASIKGAGETQYF. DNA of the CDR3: TGTGCCAGTATAAAGGGGGCAGGGGAGACCCAGTACTTC.

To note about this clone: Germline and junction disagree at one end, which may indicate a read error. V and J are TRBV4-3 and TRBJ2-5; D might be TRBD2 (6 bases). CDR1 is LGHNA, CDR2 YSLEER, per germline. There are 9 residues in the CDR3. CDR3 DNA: TGCCCCCGGGGGAGGCATCTCAACTTC. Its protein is CPRGRHLNF.

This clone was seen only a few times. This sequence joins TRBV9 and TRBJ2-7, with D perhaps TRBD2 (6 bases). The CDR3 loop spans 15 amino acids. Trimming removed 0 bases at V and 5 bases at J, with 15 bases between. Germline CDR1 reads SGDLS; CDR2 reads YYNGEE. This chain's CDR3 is CASSVESAGSDEQYF. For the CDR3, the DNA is TGTGCCAGCAGCGTAGAGAGTGCGGGGTCCGACGAGCAGTACTTC.

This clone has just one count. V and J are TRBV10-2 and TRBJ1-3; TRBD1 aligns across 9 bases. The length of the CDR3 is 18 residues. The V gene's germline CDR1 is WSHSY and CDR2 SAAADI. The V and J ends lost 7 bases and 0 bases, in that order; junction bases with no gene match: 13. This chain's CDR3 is CASTQIPGQGISGNTIYF. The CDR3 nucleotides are TGCGCCAGCACCCAGATCCCGGGACAGGGCATCTCTGGAAACACCATATATTTT.

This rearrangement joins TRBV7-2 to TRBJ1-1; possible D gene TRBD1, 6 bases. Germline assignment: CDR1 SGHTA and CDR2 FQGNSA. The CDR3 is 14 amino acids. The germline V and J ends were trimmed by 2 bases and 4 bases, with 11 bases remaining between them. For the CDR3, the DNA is TGTGCCAGCAGCTTATCAGGGGCGAGCACTGAAGCTTTCTTT. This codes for CASSLSGASTEAFF.

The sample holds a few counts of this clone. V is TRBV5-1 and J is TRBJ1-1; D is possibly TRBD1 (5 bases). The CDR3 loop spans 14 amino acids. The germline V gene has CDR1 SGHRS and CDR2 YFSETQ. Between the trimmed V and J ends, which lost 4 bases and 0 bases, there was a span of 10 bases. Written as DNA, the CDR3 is TGCGCCAGCAGCGCCGGACATATGAACACTGAAGCTTTCTTT. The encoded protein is CASSAGHMNTEAFF.

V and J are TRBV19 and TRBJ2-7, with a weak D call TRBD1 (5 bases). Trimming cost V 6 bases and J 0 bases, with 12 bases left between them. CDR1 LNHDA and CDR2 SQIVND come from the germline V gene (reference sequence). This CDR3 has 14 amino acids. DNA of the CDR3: TGTGCCAGTAGCGACAGACGGGTCTCCTACGAGCAGTACTTC. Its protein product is CASSDRRVSYEQYF.

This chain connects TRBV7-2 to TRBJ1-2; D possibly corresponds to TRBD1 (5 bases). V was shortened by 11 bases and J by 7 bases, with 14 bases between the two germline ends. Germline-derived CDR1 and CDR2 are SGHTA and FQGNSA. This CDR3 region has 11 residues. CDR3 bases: TGTGCCGGAGGGGAGGTCGGTGGCTACACCTTC. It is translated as CAGGEVGGYTF.

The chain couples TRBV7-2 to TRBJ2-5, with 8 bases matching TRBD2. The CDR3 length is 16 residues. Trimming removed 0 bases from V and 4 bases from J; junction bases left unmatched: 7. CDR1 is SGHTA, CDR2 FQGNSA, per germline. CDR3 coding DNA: TGTGCCAGCAGCTTAGCGCTCCTAGCGGGCCGAGAGACCCAGTACTTC. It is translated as CASSLALLAGRETQYF.